A single sample gave rise to the 2 T cell receptor beta chains below, sequenced in a study of cytomegalovirus exposure and HLA in healthy donors. PCR primers comprised 60 Vbeta and 13 Jbeta primers. Data came from immunoSEQ multiplex PCR; TCRdb stores just in-frame clones and leaves some out. The sample lists about 140,000 clones; 70% to 80% were seen once. The material sequenced was PBMCs. These receptors were obtained from a young woman in good health and CMV-seropositive.

The gene calls are TRBV5-1 and TRBJ2-1; D is perhaps TRBD1 (6 bases). Per germline, CDR1 SGHRS and CDR2 YFSETQ. The CDR3 consists of 16 residues. The ends were cut back, 0 bases at V and 0 bases at J, with 10 bases in the middle. The CDR3 sequence is CASSLAAGVSYNEQFF. The CDR3 coding sequence is TGCGCCAGCAGCTTGGCGGCAGGGGTCTCCTACAATGAGCAGTTCTTC. Using reference TRBV5-1 and TRBJ2-1 for the parts outside the CDR3, the full variable domain is KAGVTQTPRYLIKTRGQQVTLSCSPISGHRSVSWYQQTPGQGLQFLFEYFSETQRNKGNFPGRFSGRQFSNSRSEMNVSTLELGDSALYLCASSLAAGVSYNEQFFGPGTRLTVL.

The chain uses TRBV6-5 and TRBJ2-5; D gene unclear. The germline gives CDR1 MNHEY, CDR2 SVGAGI. The V and J ends lost 0 bases and 5 bases respectively, with 10 bases between them. This CDR3 contains 14 residues. The CDR3 is CASSYSAGWETQYF. DNA of the CDR3: TGTGCCAGCAGTTACTCAGCCGGGTGGGAGACCCAGTACTTC.